These 2 T cell receptor beta chains were sequenced from one sample in a study of blood T cell repertoires in COVID-19. Data came from immunoSEQ multiplex PCR; TCRdb stores just in-frame clones and leaves some out. This sample carries about 260,000 clones, about 87% of them seen once, and the ten largest clones take about 4.1%. Sequenced input: peripheral blood. The receptors here all came from a man in his sixties who had recovered from COVID-19.

The chain joins TRBV6-5 to TRBJ1-5; D possibly corresponds to TRBD1 (6 bases). This CDR3 is built from 14 residues. The V end lost 4 bases, the J end lost 6 bases, and 13 bases lay between the germline ends. The germline V gene has CDR1 MNHEY and CDR2 SVGAGI. The CDR3 here is CASSLTGQGQPQHF. DNA for the CDR3: TGTGCCAGCAGTTTAACAGGGCAGGGTCAGCCCCAGCATTTT.

This chain connects TRBV4-1 to TRBJ1-2, with TRBD1 identical over 9 bases. The CDR3 loop spans 14 amino acids. V trimming: 0 bases; J trimming: 5 bases; junction bases outside the gene matches: 1. The germline gives CDR1 MGHRA, CDR2 YSYEKL. CDR3 sequence: CASSQEDRGYGYTF. CDR3 coding DNA: TGCGCCAGCAGCCAAGAGGACAGGGGTTATGGCTACACCTTC.